Below, 23 T cell receptor beta chains from the same sample are listed, as sequenced in a study of blood T cell repertoires in COVID-19. Some clones are missing from TCRdb's copy, which holds only in-frame ones; the method was immunoSEQ multiplex PCR. This table has tens of thousands of clones, 80% to 90% appearing once. What was sequenced was peripheral blood. The receptors shown here come from a man in his sixties or seventies with active or convalescent COVID-19.

V and J are TRBV11-3 and TRBJ1-6; the D is unclear. This CDR3 comprises 20 residues. The V end was cut by 1 base, the J end by 7 bases, with 26 bases between. Germline V gives CDR1 SGHNT, CDR2 YENEEA. The CDR3 loop is CASSLVSPAPPGGFNSPLHF. In DNA form, the CDR3 reads TGTGCCAGCAGCTTAGTATCGCCCGCCCCGCCGGGAGGCTTCAATTCACCCCTCCACTTT. Filled out from reference TRBV11-3 and TRBJ1-6, the complete variable domain reads EAGVVQSPRYKIIEKKQPVAFWCNPISGHNTLYWYLQNLGQGPELLIRYENEEAVDDSQLPKDRFSAERLKGVDSTLKIQPAELGDSAVYLCASSLVSPAPPGGFNSPLHFGNGTRLTVT.

J is TRBJ2-7 and V is TRBV28; TRBD1 aligns across 9 bases. Germline V gene sequence: CDR1 MDHEN, CDR2 SYDVKM. This CDR3 is 16 amino acids long. V lost 4 bases to trimming and J lost 6 bases; unmatched junction nucleotides: 13. The chain's CDR3 is CASSSPGTGKFVEQYF. The CDR3 DNA sequence: TGTGCCAGCAGTTCCCCGGGGACAGGGAAGTTTGTCGAGCAGTACTTC.

In its sample, this clone was seen once. The chain uses TRBV27 and TRBJ1-5; 7 positions match TRBD1. The V gene end was trimmed by 2 bases and the J gene end by 7 bases; junction bases not matched to a gene: 8. The germline V gene encodes CDR1 MNHEY and CDR2 SMNVEV (reference sequence). CDR3 length: 15 amino acids. The CDR3 DNA follows: TGTGCCAGCAGTTTAGGAGGCAGGGGGAGACAGCCCCAGCATTTT. Protein product: CASSLGGRGRQPQHF.

CDR3 protein: CAISQGEYEQYF. DNA for the CDR3: TGTGCCATCAGCCAAGGGGAATACGAGCAGTACTTC. The gene calls are TRBV10-3 and TRBJ2-7; possibly TRBD1 for D (5 bases). V was clipped by 6 bases and J by 4 bases, with 10 bases between them. From germline, CDR1 is ENHRY and CDR2 SYGVKD. CDR3 length: 12 residues.

V gene TRBV3-1 (or the pseudogene TRBV3-2) combines with J gene TRBJ2-5; 8 bases fit TRBD2. With 5 bases clipped from V and 4 bases from J, the junction kept 6 bases outside the gene matches. The CDR3 sequence is 14 residues long. From germline, CDR1 is LGHDT and CDR2 YNNKEL (reference sequence). CDR3 in DNA: TGTGCCAGCAGCAAGGACGGGGGGGGAGAGACCCAGTACTTC. Translation gives CASSKDGGGETQYF.

The rearrangement joins TRBV11-1 to TRBJ2-1; TRBD1 is a possible D gene (5 bases). The V gene's germline CDR1 is SGHAT and CDR2 FQDESV (reference sequence). The V and J ends lost 6 bases and 7 bases respectively, with 13 bases between them. The CDR3 is 13 residues long. The CDR3 spells CASSQEGVNEQFF. The CDR3 coding sequence is TGTGCCAGCAGTCAGGAAGGGGTTAATGAGCAGTTCTTC.

The chain is built from TRBV30 and TRBJ2-2; TRBD2 matches 11 bases. CDR1 GTSNPN and CDR2 SVGIG come from the germline V gene (reference sequence). The CDR3 consists of 16 residues. V shed 6 bases, J shed 5 bases, and the junction held 11 bases outside the gene matches. CDR3 sequence reads: CACLYSGRASTGELFF. CDR3 in DNA: TGTGCCTGCTTGTATAGCGGGAGGGCCTCAACCGGGGAGCTGTTTTTT.

The chain combines TRBV6-5 with TRBJ2-2; TRBD2 aligns across 7 bases. Germline V CDR1 and CDR2: MNHEY, SVGAGI. Unmatched junction bases numbered 2, after V lost 5 bases and J lost 2 bases. This CDR3 has 14 amino acids. The DNA of the CDR3 is TGTGCCAGCAGTCCTAGCGGAAACACCGGGGAGCTGTTTTTT. Translation gives CASSPSGNTGELFF.

The chain uses TRBV10-3 and TRBJ1-2, with 7 bases identical to TRBD1. Germline assignment: CDR1 ENHRY and CDR2 SYGVKD. J lost 4 bases, V lost 2 bases, and 4 bases had no gene match. This CDR3 comprises 14 residues. The DNA for the CDR3 is TGTGCCATCAGTGAGGAGACAGGGTTCTATGGCTACACCTTC. Encoded protein: CAISEETGFYGYTF.

This chain uses TRBV4-1 with TRBJ2-1; 12 bases are a match to TRBD2. Germline V CDR1 and CDR2: MGHRA, YSYEKL. The CDR3 is 19 residues long. V shed 0 bases, J shed 3 bases, and the junction held 9 bases outside the gene matches. This CDR3 is CASSQDYRTSGALYNEQFF. The CDR3 nucleotides read TGCGCCAGCAGCCAAGATTACAGGACTAGCGGGGCTCTCTACAATGAGCAGTTCTTC.

The genes are TRBV19 and TRBJ1-5; D remains ambiguous. This CDR3 contains 14 residues. Trimming took off 5 bases at V and 6 bases at J, with 14 bases between the two ends. Germline V CDR1 and CDR2: LNHDA, SQIVND (reference sequence). CDR3 sequence: CASSPEAGFQPQHF. CDR3 nucleotides: TGTGCCAGTAGTCCGGAGGCGGGGTTTCAGCCCCAGCATTTT.

This chain uses TRBV23-1 with TRBJ2-3; D uncertain. TRBV23-1 has ORF status, its function being uncertain. The ends were cut back, 0 bases at V and 1 base at J, with 26 bases in the middle. The CDR3 contains 21 residues. The CDR3 sequence is CASSQSDRLRKENRRTDTQYF. In DNA form, the CDR3 reads TGCGCCAGCAGTCAATCCGATAGGTTGCGGAAAGAAAACCGACGCACAGATACGCAGTATTTT.

The chain combines TRBV6-2 or TRBV6-3 with TRBJ2-1, with D possibly being TRBD2 (6 bases). Trimming took 3 bases from V and 5 from J, leaving 14 bases between them. The CDR3 sequence is 15 residues long. Germline V gene data show CDR1 as MNHEY and CDR2 as SVGEGT. CDR3 sequence: CASSYLRDLNNEQFF. CDR3 in DNA: TGTGCCAGCAGTTATTTACGGGACTTAAACAATGAGCAGTTCTTC.

In the case of this clone: One junction end disagrees with the germline gene, perhaps due to a read error. This rearrangement joins TRBV9 to TRBJ2-1; D is perhaps TRBD1 (5 bases). Per the germline V gene, CDR1 is SGDLS and CDR2 is YYNGEE. The CDR3 spans 11 residues. The CDR3 region is CASSVGGSNIF. In DNA, the CDR3 is TGTGCCAGCAGCGTAGGGGGCTCTAATATCTTC.

This clone came up a few times. The chain couples TRBV7-2 to TRBJ1-2, with 7 bases aligning to TRBD1. Germline V gene sequence: CDR1 SGHTA, CDR2 FQGNSA. V dropped 5 bases and J dropped 8; count of bases not matched to a gene: 14. This CDR3 has 15 amino acids. CDR3 sequence reads: CASSPNLIPGQGYTF. The CDR3, as DNA: TGTGCCAGCAGCCCGAACTTGATTCCGGGACAGGGCTACACCTTC.

This chain uses TRBV29-1 with TRBJ1-1; 9 nucleotides agree with TRBD1. Germline assignment: CDR1 SQVTM and CDR2 ANQGSEA. This CDR3 comprises 13 residues. With V trimmed by 7 bases and J by 5 bases, 8 bases remained unmatched. The CDR3, as DNA: TGCAGCGCGTCGGACAGGGGTACGACTGAAGCTTTCTTT. This codes for CSASDRGTTEAFF. The full variable domain, rest sourced from reference TRBV29-1 and TRBJ1-1, is SAVISQKPSRDICQRGTSLTIQCQVDSQVTMMFWYRQQPGQSLTLIATANQGSEATYESGFVIDKFPISRPNLTFSTLTVSNMSPEDSSIYLCSASDRGTTEAFFGQGTRLTVV.

The J gene is TRBJ2-1, the V gene TRBV9; TRBD2 matches 11 bases. The V and J ends lost 4 bases and 9 bases, in that order; junction bases with no gene match: 12. This CDR3 has 16 amino acids. The germline CDR1 and CDR2 sequences are SGDLS and YYNGEE. The CDR3 here is CASSKGLAAPRGEQFF. In DNA, the CDR3 is TGTGCCAGCAGCAAGGGACTAGCGGCCCCCCGGGGTGAGCAGTTCTTC.

The rearrangement uses TRBV10-3 and TRBJ2-1, with TRBD1 as a possible D gene (6 bases). The CDR3 runs 15 residues. CDR1 and CDR2 (germline): ENHRY, SYGVKD. Trimming removed 8 bases from V and 5 bases from J, with 19 bases in between. This CDR3 reads CAISQNFNRDNEQFF. The CDR3 nucleotides read TGTGCCATCTCCCAGAACTTCAACAGGGACAATGAGCAGTTCTTC.

This clone is large (0.1 to 1%) within its sample. This sequence joins TRBV13 and TRBJ1-1, with D perhaps TRBD1 (6 bases). The CDR3 is 14 amino acids. Trimming removed 7 bases from V and 4 bases from J, with 16 bases in between. The germline V gene encodes CDR1 PRHDT and CDR2 FYEKMQ (reference sequence). Written as DNA, the CDR3 is TGTGCCAGCACCTTGGGGGCTGGTTTCACTGAAGCTTTCTTT. This translates into CASTLGAGFTEAFF.

V is TRBV11-2 and J is TRBJ2-5; weak D call: TRBD1 (5 bases). CDR3 length: 14 amino acids. Germline V gene lookup returns CDR1 SGHAT and CDR2 FQNNGV. With 5 bases removed from V and 5 bases from J, the gap between germline ends came to 15 bases. Here the CDR3 DNA reads TGTGCCAGCAGCCTGGTGTCAGGGTGGGAGACCCAGTACTTC. This sequence encodes CASSLVSGWETQYF. Supplemented by reference TRBV11-2 and TRBJ2-5, the full variable domain reads EAGVAQSPRYKIIEKRQSVAFWCNPISGHATLYWYQQILGQGPKLLIQFQNNGVVDDSQLPKDRFSAERLKGVDSTLKIQPAKLEDSAVYLCASSLVSGWETQYFGPGTRLLVL.

The chain carries TRBV7-8 and TRBJ2-7, with 10 bases that match TRBD1. After removal of 7 bases from V and 5 bases from J, the junction contained 5 bases not matched to a gene. The V gene's germline CDR1 is SGHVS and CDR2 FQNEAQ. CDR3 length: 13 amino acids. In DNA, the CDR3 is TGTGCCAGCATAATGGGACAGGGGAACGAGCAGTACTTC. This translates into CASIMGQGNEQYF.

The CDR3 region is CASSPRLAINSYNEQFF. CDR3 in DNA: TGTGCCAGCAGCCCAAGACTAGCGATTAACTCCTACAATGAGCAGTTCTTC. The chain links TRBV3-1 (or the pseudogene TRBV3-2) to TRBJ2-1; 8 bases map to TRBD2. Per germline, CDR1 LGHDT and CDR2 YNNKEL (reference sequence). The CDR3 sequence is 17 residues long. V shed 4 bases and J 0 bases; nucleotides not matched to a gene: 8.

In this sample, this clone turned up once. The chain links TRBV5-8 to TRBJ2-7; possible D gene TRBD2, 6 bases. CDR1 and CDR2 from the germline V gene are SGHTS and YDEGEE. V was clipped by 5 bases and J by 7 bases, with 10 bases between them. The CDR3 extends over 11 amino acids. CDR3 nucleotide sequence: TGTGCCAGCAGGGGGCTAGCGGAGCAGTACTTC. Translating gives CASRGLAEQYF.